Each of the 27 T cell receptor beta chains below was sequenced from the same sample in a study of T cell responses to AZD1222 COVID-19 vaccine listed by TCRdb under 2021. This sample's time point label indicates: baseline before first vaccination. The treatment or condition label for this specimen denotes: meningococcal conjugate vaccine given as trial control. Library preparation employed the immunoSEQ multiplex PCR assay. TCRdb stores this immuneACCESS table with in-frame sequences only. Part of the clones is absent; in the studies checked, under half of the shortfall reflects unresolved V genes, and no reason is known for the rest. This sample is represented by 150,000 to 200,000 clones; around 87% of them were singletons. The ten largest make up approximately 2.7% of the sample. The starting material was peripheral blood, obtained on day 0 of MenACWY control vaccination. Receptor source: an adult in good health.

The gene calls are TRBV15 and TRBJ2-3; 7 bases are a match to TRBD2. This CDR3 comprises 16 residues. Germline V gene sequence: CDR1 LNHNV, CDR2 YYDKDF (reference sequence). J was trimmed by 6 bases and V by 0 bases; bases with no gene match: 9. Here the CDR3 reads CATSRDLGGGSDTQYF. As DNA, the CDR3 is TGTGCCACCAGCAGAGATCTCGGCGGGGGATCGGATACGCAGTATTTT.

The chain has TRBV7-9 and TRBJ2-1, with 9 bases lining up with TRBD1. CDR1 is SEHNR, CDR2 FQNEAQ, per germline (reference sequence). This CDR3 region has 13 residues. V shed 5 bases and J 11 bases; nucleotides not matched to a gene: 7. The CDR3 protein is CASSLGQGRKQFF. The CDR3 DNA follows: TGTGCCAGCAGCCTAGGACAGGGGAGGAAGCAGTTCTTC.

The gene calls are TRBV18 and TRBJ2-5, with D tentatively TRBD2 (5 bases). The V gene lost 0 bases and the J gene lost 0 bases, with 8 bases spanning the gap. CDR1 KGHSH and CDR2 LQKENI come from the germline V gene. The CDR3 is 15 residues long. CDR3 protein: CASSPPTMYQETQYF. CDR3 sequence (DNA): TGTGCCAGCTCACCACCGACTATGTACCAAGAGACCCAGTACTTC.

V usage is TRBV7-2 and J usage is TRBJ2-7; D is unresolved. Germline values: CDR1 SGHTA, CDR2 FQGNSA. Trimming took off 3 bases at V and 5 bases at J, with 8 bases between the two ends. The CDR3 is 12 residues long. The CDR3 DNA is TGTGCCAGCAGCTTTGGACCCGACGAGCAGTACTTC. This gives the protein CASSFGPDEQYF.

The chain is built from TRBV30 and TRBJ2-7; TRBD1 matches 7 bases. With V trimmed by 0 bases and J by 4 bases, 3 bases remained unmatched. Germline assignment: CDR1 GTSNPN and CDR2 SVGIG (reference sequence). This CDR3 is 13 amino acids long. The CDR3 bases are TGTGCCTGGAGTGTTATCAGGGGGTACGAGCAGTACTTC. This sequence encodes CAWSVIRGYEQYF.

V is TRBV7-2 and J is TRBJ2-3; 13 bases match TRBD2. The J segment lost 3 bases and the V segment lost 5 bases, leaving 2 bases of the junction unmatched. The CDR3 is 15 amino acids. Germline V CDR1 and CDR2: SGHTA, FQGNSA. The CDR3: CASSRTSGGTDTQYF. The CDR3 DNA reads TGTGCCAGCAGCAGGACTAGCGGGGGAACAGATACGCAGTATTTT.

The rearrangement joins TRBV5-1 to TRBJ2-1; 9 bases match TRBD2. The CDR3 is 15 amino acids. Germline CDR1 is SGHRS and CDR2 is YFSETQ. Losses at the gene ends were 4 bases for V and 3 bases for J; bases not matched to a gene: 5. The DNA for the CDR3 is TGCGCCAGCAGCAGAATTAGCGGGGGCTACAATGAGCAGTTCTTC. It translates to CASSRISGGYNEQFF.

V gene TRBV7-9 combines with J gene TRBJ1-3; D is undetermined. Germline V gene sequence: CDR1 SEHNR, CDR2 FQNEAQ (reference sequence). CDR3 length: 14 residues. V lost 7 bases, J lost 0 bases, and 10 bases lay in between. CDR3 sequence (DNA): TGTGCCAGCACCAAAGAAAGCTCTGGAAACACCATATATTTT. This encodes CASTKESSGNTIYF.

The CDR3 bases are TGCGCCAGCAGCTTGGCCACAGACTCCTACGAGCAGTACTTC. It translates to CASSLATDSYEQYF. The J gene is TRBJ2-7, the V gene TRBV5-1; D is uncertain. Germline V gene sequence: CDR1 SGHRS, CDR2 YFSETQ. Trimming removed 0 bases at V and 0 bases at J, with 7 bases between. The CDR3 has 14 residues.

J is TRBJ2-3 and V is TRBV6-5, with 8 bases lining up with TRBD1. Germline lookup yields CDR1 MNHEY and CDR2 SVGAGI. The CDR3 totals 15 residues. V lost 5 bases and J lost 1; bases outside the gene matches: 5. The CDR3 DNA reads TGTGCCAGCAGTCCACAGGGGGACGGCACAGATACGCAGTATTTT. This translates into CASSPQGDGTDTQYF.

This rearrangement joins TRBV7-2 to TRBJ2-7, with D possibly TRBD2 on 5 matching bases. This CDR3 has 15 amino acids. Between the trimmed V and J ends, which lost 2 bases and 6 bases, there was a span of 17 bases. Germline CDR1 reads SGHTA; CDR2 reads FQGNSA. The DNA of the CDR3 is TGTGCCAGCAGCTTAATCGGACCGGGGATGGGCGAGCAGTACTTC. Protein: CASSLIGPGMGEQYF.

This clone was found a few times. CDR3 protein: CASSLAGIETQYF. For the CDR3, the DNA is TGTGCCAGCAGTTTAGCAGGGATCGAGACCCAGTACTTC. V is TRBV12-3 or TRBV12-4 and J is TRBJ2-5; no clear D gene. Trimming took 0 bases from V and 5 from J, leaving 7 bases between them. CDR3 length: 13 residues.

The chain combines TRBV6-5 with TRBJ1-2; the match to TRBD1 covers 8 bases. From germline, CDR1 is MNHEY and CDR2 SVGAGI. This CDR3 spans 14 amino acids. V gave up 6 bases and J gave up 2 bases; unmatched junction bases: 5. CDR3 residues: CASREDRANYGYTF. CDR3 in DNA: TGTGCCAGCAGGGAGGACAGGGCAAACTATGGCTACACCTTC.

The chain couples TRBV2 to TRBJ1-1; D is possibly TRBD1 (5 bases). CDR1 is SNHLY and CDR2 is FYNNEI in the germline V gene. V gave up 5 bases and J gave up 5 bases, with 18 bases separating them. CDR3 length: 15 amino acids. The CDR3 loop reads CASSRLTGTTTEAFF. The DNA of the CDR3 is TGTGCCAGCAGTCGTCTTACCGGGACGACGACTGAAGCTTTCTTT.

The chain employs TRBV19 and TRBJ1-1; D possibly corresponds to TRBD1 (6 bases). CDR3 length equals 15 residues. Trimming stripped 5 bases from V and 5 bases from J, with 18 bases between. Germline lookup yields CDR1 LNHDA and CDR2 SQIVND (reference sequence). In DNA form, the CDR3 reads TGTGCCAGTAGTCCCCGGACAGCCCGGCGGACTGAAGCTTTCTTT. Protein: CASSPRTARRTEAFF.

V and J are TRBV6-4 and TRBJ2-1; D not resolved. V was trimmed by 5 bases and J by 5 bases, leaving 13 bases between them. Per germline, CDR1 MRHNA and CDR2 SNTAGT. The CDR3 sequence is 14 residues long. The CDR3 sequence is CASSLESAHNEQFF. In nucleotides, the CDR3 is TGTGCCAGCAGTCTGGAGAGCGCTCACAATGAGCAGTTCTTC.

This CDR3 is CASSDTWDREGYTF. DNA for the CDR3: TGTGCCAGCAGCGACACCTGGGACAGGGAAGGCTACACCTTC. The rearrangement joins TRBV5-4 to TRBJ1-2; 9 nucleotides align to TRBD1. Per germline, CDR1 SGHNT and CDR2 YYREEE (reference sequence). CDR3 length: 14 residues. The V segment lost 4 bases and the J segment 8 bases; nucleotides outside the gene matches: 9.

This clone came up once. The chain combines TRBV28 with TRBJ1-2; maybe TRBD1 (5 bases). Looked up from germline, CDR1 is MDHEN and CDR2 is SYDVKM. Trimming took off 3 bases at V and 7 bases at J, with 15 bases between the two ends. The CDR3 is 14 amino acids. Here the CDR3 reads CASSLQGGAGGYTF. CDR3 DNA: TGTGCCAGCAGTTTGCAAGGCGGGGCTGGTGGCTACACCTTC.

The rearrangement joins TRBV5-1 to TRBJ2-1; weak D call: TRBD2 (7 bases). Germline CDR1 is SGHRS and CDR2 is YFSETQ. This CDR3 contains 17 residues. Trimming cost V 0 bases and J 3 bases, with 16 bases left between them. The CDR3 region is CASSLASAGAGYNEQFF. CDR3 sequence (DNA): TGCGCCAGCAGCTTGGCCAGTGCGGGGGCAGGCTACAATGAGCAGTTCTTC. Variable domain in full (rest from reference TRBV5-1 and TRBJ2-1): KAGVTQTPRYLIKTRGQQVTLSCSPISGHRSVSWYQQTPGQGLQFLFEYFSETQRNKGNFPGRFSGRQFSNSRSEMNVSTLELGDSALYLCASSLASAGAGYNEQFFGPGTRLTVL.

The chain employs TRBV30 and TRBJ2-1; 7 bases are a match to TRBD2. Germline lookup yields CDR1 GTSNPN and CDR2 SVGIG (reference sequence). The junction had 12 bases not matched to a gene; V was cut back by 3 bases and J by 4 bases. The CDR3 extends over 16 amino acids. CDR3 nucleotide sequence: TGTGCCTGGAGCCCTAAGACTAGCCCCTTATACAATGAGCAGTTCTTC. The encoded protein is CAWSPKTSPLYNEQFF.

The chain recombines TRBV9 with TRBJ2-2; 9 nucleotides agree with TRBD2. The CDR3 loop spans 16 amino acids. V shed 0 bases and J 4 bases; nucleotides not matched to a gene: 4. Germline lookup yields CDR1 SGDLS and CDR2 YYNGEE. The CDR3 sequence: CASSVGSGRGTGELFF. The CDR3 DNA reads TGTGCCAGCAGCGTAGGTAGCGGGAGAGGCACCGGGGAGCTGTTTTTT.

This chain uses TRBV2 with TRBJ2-7; D may be TRBD1 or TRBD2 (6 bases each). Germline assignment: CDR1 SNHLY and CDR2 FYNNEI. This CDR3 has 13 amino acids. Trimming left V 10 bases short and J 7 bases short, with 20 bases between. CDR3 amino acids: CANSAGGLYEQYF. In DNA, the CDR3 is TGTGCCAACTCGGCTGGGGGGCTGTATGAGCAGTACTTC.

The V gene is TRBV24-1, the J gene TRBJ1-1; perhaps TRBD1 as D (6 bases). This CDR3 contains 18 residues. CDR1 is KGHDR, CDR2 SFDVKD, per germline. V was clipped by 2 bases and J by 6 bases, with 24 bases between them. CDR3 coding DNA: TGTGCCACCAGTGATTCAGGAGGTATGGGCAGGGGAAACTCTGAAGCTTTCTTT. Protein product: CATSDSGGMGRGNSEAFF.

This clone has just a few counts. V and J are TRBV13 and TRBJ1-2; perhaps TRBD1 as D (5 bases). CDR3 length: 15 residues. Trimming pared 7 bases from V and 1 base from J, leaving 16 bases between. Germline V lookup: CDR1 PRHDT, CDR2 FYEKMQ (reference sequence). CDR3: CASMRGATSNYGYTF. DNA for the CDR3: TGTGCCAGCATGCGTGGGGCGACGAGTAACTATGGCTACACCTTC. Full variable domain (missing parts from reference TRBV13 and TRBJ1-2): AAGVIQSPRHLIKEKRETATLKCYPIPRHDTVYWYQQGPGQDPQFLISFYEKMQSDKGSIPDRFSAQQFSDYHSELNMSSLELGDSALYFCASMRGATSNYGYTFGSGTRLTVV.

The chain has TRBV7-2 and TRBJ2-2; no clear D gene. The CDR3 extends over 15 amino acids. Germline V lookup: CDR1 SGHTA, CDR2 FQGNSA. The V end was cut by 5 bases, the J end by 5 bases, with 15 bases between. The CDR3 here is CASSLFVPGTGELFF. In nucleotides, the CDR3 is TGTGCCAGCAGCCTGTTCGTGCCCGGGACCGGGGAGCTGTTTTTT. The variable domain in full, completed from reference TRBV7-2 and TRBJ2-2, reads GAGVSQSPSNKVTEKGKDVELRCDPISGHTALYWYRQSLGQGLEFLIYFQGNSAPDKSGLPSDRFSAERTGGSVSTLTIQRTQQEDSAVYLCASSLFVPGTGELFFGEGSRLTVL.

The chain uses TRBV28 and TRBJ2-7, with 12 bases identical to TRBD2. Unmatched junction bases numbered 12, after V lost 4 bases and J lost 2 bases. CDR3 length: 18 residues. CDR1 MDHEN and CDR2 SYDVKM come from the germline V gene. The CDR3 protein is CASSSTSGSLRGPYEQYF. CDR3 coding DNA: TGTGCCAGCAGTTCGACTAGCGGGAGTCTAAGGGGCCCCTACGAGCAGTACTTC.

The rearrangement joins TRBV7-9 to TRBJ2-1; D is unclear. Trimming left V 5 bases short and J 2 bases short, with 19 bases between. This CDR3 has 17 amino acids. Germline assignment: CDR1 SEHNR and CDR2 FQNEAQ (reference sequence). For the CDR3, the DNA is TGTGCCAGCAGCAAACCGGAGTACCCAGACACCTACAATGAGCAGTTCTTC. Protein product: CASSKPEYPDTYNEQFF.